This TCR beta chain was documented in a study of shared clonotypes between healthy human individuals. Overall study: Those who served as donors were a couple of women and three men between the ages of 18 and 49. Study conclusions and caveats: A generally larger estimated richness was seen in naive subsets than in memory subsets. Tissues were not sampled, only blood, and their repertoires likely differ.

CD45RO-negative, CCR7-selected cells formed the naive CD8 fraction, which excluded terminally differentiated effector memory CD45RA+ cells. Authors' processing steps: ImmunoSEQ sequences covered only the junction and lacked quality scores; filtering therefore differed. Data came from immunoSEQ multiplex PCR; TCRdb stores just in-frame clones and leaves some out. V, J and clone size derive from that table, while D and trimming were established from the DNA sequence. The sample has more than 600,000 clones; about 90% are singletons. Germline V gene lookup returns CDR1 SQVTM and CDR2 ANQGSEA. V was clipped by 6 bases and J by 6 bases, with 9 bases between them. This CDR3 is 11 amino acids long. This clone was detected once. Its specificity is unknown.

Source material: naive CD8+ T cells sorted from blood. The sequence was collected from a man aged 25 to 45 in good health. This rearrangement joins TRBV29-1 to TRBJ2-1, with D maybe TRBD2 (6 bases). The DNA of the CDR3 is TGCAGCGTGGGACTTTCCAATGAGCAGTTCTTC. Protein sequence: CSVGLSNEQFF.